This T cell receptor (beta chain) derives from a study of CD8 T cells in ankylosing spondylitis. Whole-study results and caveats: Within ankylosing spondylitis blood, a TCR beta motif made up of eight or nine highly homologous variants appeared to be characteristic.

The CDR3 loop spans 15 amino acids. V dropped 4 bases and J dropped 2 bases, with 12 bases sitting between them. The V gene's germline CDR1 is MNHEY and CDR2 SVGAGI. As regards this clonotype: The antigen is undetermined.

MiXCR was run by TCRdb on the 5' RACE reads, yielding one entry per CDR3 protein. The sample yields under 550,000 distinct CDR3 sequences, 20% to 30% seen once. The receptor comes from a male donor with ankylosing spondylitis. The sequencing input was blood, either unsorted or a sorted T cell fraction (not recorded which). This chain joins TRBV6-5 and TRBJ1-5; D gene unclear. This CDR3 reads CASSSEGSGNQPQHF. The DNA for the CDR3 is TGTGCCAGCAGTTCTGAAGGTAGTGGCAATCAGCCCCAGCATTTT.